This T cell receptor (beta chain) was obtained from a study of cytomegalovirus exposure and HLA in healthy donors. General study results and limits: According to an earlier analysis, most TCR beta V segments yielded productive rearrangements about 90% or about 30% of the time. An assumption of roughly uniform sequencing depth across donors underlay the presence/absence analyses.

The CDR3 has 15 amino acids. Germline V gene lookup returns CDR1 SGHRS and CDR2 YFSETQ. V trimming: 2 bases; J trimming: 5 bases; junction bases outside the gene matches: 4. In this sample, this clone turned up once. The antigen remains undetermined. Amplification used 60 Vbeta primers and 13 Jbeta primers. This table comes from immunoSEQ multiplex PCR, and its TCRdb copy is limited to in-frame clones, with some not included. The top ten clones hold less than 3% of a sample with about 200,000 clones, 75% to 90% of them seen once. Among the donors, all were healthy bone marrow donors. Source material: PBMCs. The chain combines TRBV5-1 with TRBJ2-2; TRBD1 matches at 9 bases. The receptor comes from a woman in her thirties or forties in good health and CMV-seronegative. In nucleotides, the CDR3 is TGCGCCAGCAGCTTTGGGACAGGGAGGACCGGGGAGCTGTTTTTT. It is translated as CASSFGTGRTGELFF.